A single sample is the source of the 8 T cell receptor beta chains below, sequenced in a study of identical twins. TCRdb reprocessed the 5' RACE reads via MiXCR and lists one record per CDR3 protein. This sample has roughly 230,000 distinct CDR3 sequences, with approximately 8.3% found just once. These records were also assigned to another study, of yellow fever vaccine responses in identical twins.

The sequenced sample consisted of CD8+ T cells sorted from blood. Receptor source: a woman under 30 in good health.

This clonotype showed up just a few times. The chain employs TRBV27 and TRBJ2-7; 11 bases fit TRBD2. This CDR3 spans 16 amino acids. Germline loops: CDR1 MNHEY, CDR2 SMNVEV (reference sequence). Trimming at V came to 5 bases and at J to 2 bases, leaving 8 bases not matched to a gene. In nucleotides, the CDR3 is TGTGCCAGCAGTCCTCGACTAGCGGGGCCCCCCTACGAGCAGTACTTC. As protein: CASSPRLAGPPYEQYF.

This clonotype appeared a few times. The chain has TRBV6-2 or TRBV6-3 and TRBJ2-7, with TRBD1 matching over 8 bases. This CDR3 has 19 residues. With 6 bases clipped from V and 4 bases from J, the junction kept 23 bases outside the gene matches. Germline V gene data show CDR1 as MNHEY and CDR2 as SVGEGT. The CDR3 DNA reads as TGTGCCAGCAGACCAGATAGCCTTACCTCCCGGGACAGGTATTACGAGCAGTACTTC. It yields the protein CASRPDSLTSRDRYYEQYF.

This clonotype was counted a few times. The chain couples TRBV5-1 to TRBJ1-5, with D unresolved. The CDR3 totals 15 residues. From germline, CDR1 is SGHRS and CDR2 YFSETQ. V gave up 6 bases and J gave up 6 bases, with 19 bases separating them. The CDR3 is CASTPERTSTQPQHF. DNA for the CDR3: TGCGCCAGCACCCCGGAACGGACTTCCACTCAGCCCCAGCATTTT.

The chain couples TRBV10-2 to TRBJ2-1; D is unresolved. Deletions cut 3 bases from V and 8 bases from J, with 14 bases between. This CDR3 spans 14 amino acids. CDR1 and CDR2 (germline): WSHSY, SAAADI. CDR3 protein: CASSDPTLGDEQFF. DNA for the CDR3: TGCGCCAGCAGTGATCCGACTCTAGGTGATGAGCAGTTCTTC.

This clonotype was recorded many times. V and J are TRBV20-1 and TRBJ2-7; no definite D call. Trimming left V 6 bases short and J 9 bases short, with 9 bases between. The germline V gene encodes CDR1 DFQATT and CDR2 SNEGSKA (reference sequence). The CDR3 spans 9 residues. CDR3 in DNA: TGCAGTGCCCCTATAGGGCAGTACTTC. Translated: CSAPIGQYF.

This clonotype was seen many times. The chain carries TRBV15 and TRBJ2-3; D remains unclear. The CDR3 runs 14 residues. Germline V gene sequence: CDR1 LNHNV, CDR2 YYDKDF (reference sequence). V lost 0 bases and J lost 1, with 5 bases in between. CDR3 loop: CATSREWGTDTQYF. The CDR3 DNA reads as TGTGCCACCAGCAGAGAGTGGGGCACAGATACGCAGTATTTT.

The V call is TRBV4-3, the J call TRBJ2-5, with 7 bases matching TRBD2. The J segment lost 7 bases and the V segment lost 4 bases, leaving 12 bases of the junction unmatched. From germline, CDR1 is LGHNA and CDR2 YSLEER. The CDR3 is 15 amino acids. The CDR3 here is CASSRLGEGSVTQYF. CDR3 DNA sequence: TGCGCCAGCAGCCGCCTCGGGGAGGGCTCCGTGACCCAGTACTTC.

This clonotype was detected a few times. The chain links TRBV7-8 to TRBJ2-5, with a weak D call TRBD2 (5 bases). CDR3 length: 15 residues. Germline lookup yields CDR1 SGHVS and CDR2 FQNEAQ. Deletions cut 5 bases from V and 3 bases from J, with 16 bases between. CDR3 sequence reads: CASSNNAWGEETQYF. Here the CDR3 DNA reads TGTGCCAGCAGCAACAATGCCTGGGGAGAAGAGACCCAGTACTTC.